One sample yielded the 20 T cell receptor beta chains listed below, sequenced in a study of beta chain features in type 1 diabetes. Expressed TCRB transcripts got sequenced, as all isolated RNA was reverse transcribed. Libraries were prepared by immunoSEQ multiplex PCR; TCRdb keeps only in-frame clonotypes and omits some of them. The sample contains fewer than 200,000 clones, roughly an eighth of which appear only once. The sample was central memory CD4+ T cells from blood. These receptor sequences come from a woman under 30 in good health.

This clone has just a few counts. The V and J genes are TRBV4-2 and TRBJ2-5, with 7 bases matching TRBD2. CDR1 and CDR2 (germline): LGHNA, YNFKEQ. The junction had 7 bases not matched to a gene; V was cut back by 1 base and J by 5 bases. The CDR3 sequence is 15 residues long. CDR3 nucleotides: TGTGCCAGCAGCCAAGCCGGCGGGAGCAGGGAGACCCAGTACTTC. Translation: CASSQAGGSRETQYF.

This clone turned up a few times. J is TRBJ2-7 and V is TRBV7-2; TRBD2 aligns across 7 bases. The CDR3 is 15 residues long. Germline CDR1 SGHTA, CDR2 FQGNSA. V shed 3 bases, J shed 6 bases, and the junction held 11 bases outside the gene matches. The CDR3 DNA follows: TGTGCCAGCAGCTTCTCTGGGCGGGGGACGACCGAGCAGTACTTC. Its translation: CASSFSGRGTTEQYF.

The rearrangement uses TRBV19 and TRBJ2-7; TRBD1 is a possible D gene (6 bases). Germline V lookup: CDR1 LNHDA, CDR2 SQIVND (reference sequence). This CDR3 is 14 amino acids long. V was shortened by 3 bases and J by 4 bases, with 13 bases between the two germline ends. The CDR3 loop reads CASSIQTGPYEQYF. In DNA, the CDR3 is TGTGCCAGTAGTATCCAGACAGGACCTTACGAGCAGTACTTC.

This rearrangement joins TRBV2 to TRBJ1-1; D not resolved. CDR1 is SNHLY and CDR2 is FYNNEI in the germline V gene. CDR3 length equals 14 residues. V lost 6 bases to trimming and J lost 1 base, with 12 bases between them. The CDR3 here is CASSPHLRNTEAFF. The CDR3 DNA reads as TGTGCCAGCAGCCCCCATCTTAGGAACACTGAAGCTTTCTTT.

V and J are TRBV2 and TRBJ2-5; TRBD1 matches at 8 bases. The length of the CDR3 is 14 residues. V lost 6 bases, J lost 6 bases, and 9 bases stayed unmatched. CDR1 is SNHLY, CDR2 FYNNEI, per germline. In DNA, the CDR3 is TGTGCCAGCAGCGTAGAAGGACAGGGACAGACCCAGTACTTC. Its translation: CASSVEGQGQTQYF. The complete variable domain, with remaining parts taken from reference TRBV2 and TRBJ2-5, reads EPEVTQTPSHQVTQMGQEVILRCVPISNHLYFYWYRQILGQKVEFLVSFYNNEISEKSEIFDDQFSVERPDGSNFTLKIRSTKLEDSAMYFCASSVEGQGQTQYFGPGTRLLVL.

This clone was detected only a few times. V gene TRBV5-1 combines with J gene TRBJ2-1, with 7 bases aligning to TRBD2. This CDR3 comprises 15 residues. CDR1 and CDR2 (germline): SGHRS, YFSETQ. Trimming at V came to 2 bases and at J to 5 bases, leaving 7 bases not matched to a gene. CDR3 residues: CASSFREVLDNEQFF. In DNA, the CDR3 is TGCGCCAGCAGCTTTCGGGAGGTCCTCGACAATGAGCAGTTCTTC.

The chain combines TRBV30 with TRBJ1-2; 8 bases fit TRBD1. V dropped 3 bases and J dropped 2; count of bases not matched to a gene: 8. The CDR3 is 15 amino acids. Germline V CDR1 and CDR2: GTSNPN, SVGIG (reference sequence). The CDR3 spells CAWSDGQGGNYGYTF. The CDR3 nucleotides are TGTGCCTGGAGCGACGGACAGGGTGGCAACTATGGCTACACCTTC.

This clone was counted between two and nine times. For the CDR3, the DNA is TGTGCCAGCAGCCCCAGGAGGCTAGCGGGAGCTAATGAGCAGTTCTTC. This codes for CASSPRRLAGANEQFF. This sequence joins TRBV7-2 and TRBJ2-1, with 10 bases that match TRBD2. Germline V lookup: CDR1 SGHTA, CDR2 FQGNSA. This CDR3 spans 16 amino acids. Trimming took 5 bases from V and 7 from J; bases not matched to a gene: 11.

In DNA, the CDR3 is TGTGCCAGCAGACCAGGTGGGGGAGGCCCTGAGCAGTTCTTC. Translated: CASRPGGGGPEQFF. The V call is TRBV4-2, the J call TRBJ2-1, with D possibly matching TRBD2 (6 bases). Germline CDR1 is LGHNA and CDR2 is YNFKEQ. V gave up 6 bases and J gave up 9 bases, with 18 bases separating them. This CDR3 comprises 14 residues.

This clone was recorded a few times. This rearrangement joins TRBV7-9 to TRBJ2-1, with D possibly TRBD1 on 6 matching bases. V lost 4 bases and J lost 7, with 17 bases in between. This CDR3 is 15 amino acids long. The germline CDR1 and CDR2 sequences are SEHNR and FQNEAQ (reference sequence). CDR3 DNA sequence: TGTGCCAGCAGCTACGGAACAGGGCGGGTAAATGAGCAGTTCTTC. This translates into CASSYGTGRVNEQFF.

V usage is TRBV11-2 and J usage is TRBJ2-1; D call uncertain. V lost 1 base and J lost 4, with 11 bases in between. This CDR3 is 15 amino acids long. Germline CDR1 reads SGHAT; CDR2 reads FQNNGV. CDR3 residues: CASSLASIGYNEQFF. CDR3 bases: TGTGCCAGCAGCTTAGCGTCGATCGGGTACAATGAGCAGTTCTTC.

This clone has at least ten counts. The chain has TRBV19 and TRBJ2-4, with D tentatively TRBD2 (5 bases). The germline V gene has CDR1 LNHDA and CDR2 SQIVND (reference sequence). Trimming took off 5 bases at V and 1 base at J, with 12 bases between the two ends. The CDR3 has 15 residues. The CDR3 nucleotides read TGTGCCAGTAGTCCCCTCGTAGCGGCCAAAAACATTCAGTACTTC. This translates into CASSPLVAAKNIQYF.

CDR3 amino acids: CASSPGQGGRNTEAFF. DNA of the CDR3: TGTGCCAGCAGCCCGGGACAGGGAGGGAGGAACACTGAAGCTTTCTTT. The chain is built from TRBV7-9 and TRBJ1-1, with TRBD1 matching over 9 bases. V trimming: 5 bases; J trimming: 1 base; junction bases outside the gene matches: 8. From germline, CDR1 is SEHNR and CDR2 FQNEAQ (reference sequence). The CDR3 contains 16 residues.

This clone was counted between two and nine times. This chain's CDR3 is CASSLARSNEQFF. The CDR3 DNA reads as TGTGCCAGCAGCTTAGCGCGATCCAATGAGCAGTTCTTC. This chain joins TRBV7-9 and TRBJ2-1; no reliable D call. Germline V lookup: CDR1 SEHNR, CDR2 FQNEAQ (reference sequence). Trimming left V 0 bases short and J 6 bases short, with 6 bases between. The CDR3 covers 13 residues.

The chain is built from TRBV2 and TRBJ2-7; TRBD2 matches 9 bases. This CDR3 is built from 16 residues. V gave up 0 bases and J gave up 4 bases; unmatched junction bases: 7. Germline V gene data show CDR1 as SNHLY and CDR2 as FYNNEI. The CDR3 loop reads CASSEALGGREYEQYF. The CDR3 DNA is TGTGCCAGCAGTGAAGCGCTTGGCGGGAGGGAGTACGAGCAGTACTTC. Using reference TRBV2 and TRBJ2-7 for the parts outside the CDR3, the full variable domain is EPEVTQTPSHQVTQMGQEVILRCVPISNHLYFYWYRQILGQKVEFLVSFYNNEISEKSEIFDDQFSVERPDGSNFTLKIRSTKLEDSAMYFCASSEALGGREYEQYFGPGTRLTVT.

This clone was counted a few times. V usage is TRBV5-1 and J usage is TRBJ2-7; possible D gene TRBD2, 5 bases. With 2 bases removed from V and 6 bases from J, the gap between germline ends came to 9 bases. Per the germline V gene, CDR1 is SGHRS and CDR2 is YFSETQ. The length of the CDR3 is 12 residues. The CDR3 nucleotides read TGCGCCAGCAGCTTTCCGGAGGCCGAGCAGTACTTC. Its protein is CASSFPEAEQYF.

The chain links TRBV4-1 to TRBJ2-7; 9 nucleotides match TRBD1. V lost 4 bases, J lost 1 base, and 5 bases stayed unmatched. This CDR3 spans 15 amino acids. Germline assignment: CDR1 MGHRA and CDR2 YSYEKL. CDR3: CASSRAGTGSYEQYF. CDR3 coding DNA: TGCGCCAGCAGCCGCGCAGGGACAGGGTCCTACGAGCAGTACTTC.

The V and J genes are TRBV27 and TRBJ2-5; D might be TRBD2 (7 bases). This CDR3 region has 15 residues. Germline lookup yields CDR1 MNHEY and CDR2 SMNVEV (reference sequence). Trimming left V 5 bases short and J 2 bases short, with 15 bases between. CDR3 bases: TGTGCCAGCAGTCAACGAGGGAGGGGGCAAGAGACCCAGTACTTC. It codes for CASSQRGRGQETQYF.

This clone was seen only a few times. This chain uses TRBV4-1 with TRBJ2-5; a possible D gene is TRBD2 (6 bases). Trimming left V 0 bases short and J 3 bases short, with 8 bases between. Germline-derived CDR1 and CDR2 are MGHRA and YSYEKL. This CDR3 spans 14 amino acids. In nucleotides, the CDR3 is TGCGCCAGCAGCCAAGATGGGGGGAAAGAGACCCAGTACTTC. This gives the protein CASSQDGGKETQYF.

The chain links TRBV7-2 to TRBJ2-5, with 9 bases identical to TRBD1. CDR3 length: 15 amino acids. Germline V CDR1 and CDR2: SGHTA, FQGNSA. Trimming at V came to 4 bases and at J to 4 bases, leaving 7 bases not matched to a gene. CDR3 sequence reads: CASSWGTGRGETQYF. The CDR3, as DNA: TGTGCCAGCAGCTGGGGGACAGGGCGAGGAGAGACCCAGTACTTC.